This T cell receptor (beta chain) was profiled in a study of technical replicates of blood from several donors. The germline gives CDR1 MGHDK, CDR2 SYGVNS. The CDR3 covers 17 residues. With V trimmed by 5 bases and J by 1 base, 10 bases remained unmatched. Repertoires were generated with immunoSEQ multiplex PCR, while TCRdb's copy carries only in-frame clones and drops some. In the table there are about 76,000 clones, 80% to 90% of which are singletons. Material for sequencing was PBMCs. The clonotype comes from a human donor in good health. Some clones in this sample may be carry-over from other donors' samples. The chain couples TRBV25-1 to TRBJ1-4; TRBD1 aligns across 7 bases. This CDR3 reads CASSLHRGIVTNEKLFF. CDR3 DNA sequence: TGTGCCAGCAGTCTTCACAGGGGAATAGTAACTAATGAAAAACTGTTTTTT.